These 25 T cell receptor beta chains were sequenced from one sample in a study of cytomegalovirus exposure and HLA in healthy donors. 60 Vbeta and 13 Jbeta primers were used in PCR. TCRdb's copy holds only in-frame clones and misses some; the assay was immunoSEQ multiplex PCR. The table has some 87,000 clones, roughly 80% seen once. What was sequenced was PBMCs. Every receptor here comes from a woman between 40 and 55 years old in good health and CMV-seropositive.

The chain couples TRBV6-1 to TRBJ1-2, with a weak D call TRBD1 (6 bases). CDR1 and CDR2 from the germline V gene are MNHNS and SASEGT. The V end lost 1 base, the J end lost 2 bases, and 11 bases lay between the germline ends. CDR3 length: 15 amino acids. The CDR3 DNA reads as TGTGCCAGCAGTGAAGACAGGGACCCCAACTATGGCTACACCTTC. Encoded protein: CASSEDRDPNYGYTF.

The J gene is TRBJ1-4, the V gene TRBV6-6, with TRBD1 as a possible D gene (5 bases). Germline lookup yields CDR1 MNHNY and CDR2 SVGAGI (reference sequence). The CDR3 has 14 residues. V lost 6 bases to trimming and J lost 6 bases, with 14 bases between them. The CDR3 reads CASSQTEVDEKLFF. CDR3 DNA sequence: TGTGCCAGCAGCCAGACAGAGGTTGATGAAAAACTGTTTTTT.

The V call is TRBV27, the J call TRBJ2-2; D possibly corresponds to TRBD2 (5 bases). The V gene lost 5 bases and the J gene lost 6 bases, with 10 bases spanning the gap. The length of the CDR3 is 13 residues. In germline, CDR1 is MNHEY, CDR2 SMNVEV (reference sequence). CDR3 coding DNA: TGTGCCAGCAGTCCAAGCGGCGCCGGGGAGCTGTTTTTT. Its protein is CASSPSGAGELFF.

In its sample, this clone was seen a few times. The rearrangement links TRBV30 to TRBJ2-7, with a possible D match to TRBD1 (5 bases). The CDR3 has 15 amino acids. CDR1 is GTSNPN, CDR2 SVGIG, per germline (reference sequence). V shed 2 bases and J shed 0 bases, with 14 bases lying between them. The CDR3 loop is CAWSSKGSRSYEQYF. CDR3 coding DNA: TGTGCCTGGAGTTCTAAGGGGTCCCGCTCCTACGAGCAGTACTTC.

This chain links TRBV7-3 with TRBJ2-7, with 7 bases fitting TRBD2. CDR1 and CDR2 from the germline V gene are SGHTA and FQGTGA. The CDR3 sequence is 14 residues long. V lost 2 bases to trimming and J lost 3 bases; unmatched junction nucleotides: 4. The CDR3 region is CASSLGRGDYEQYF. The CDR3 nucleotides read TGTGCCAGCAGCTTAGGTCGGGGGGACTACGAGCAGTACTTC.

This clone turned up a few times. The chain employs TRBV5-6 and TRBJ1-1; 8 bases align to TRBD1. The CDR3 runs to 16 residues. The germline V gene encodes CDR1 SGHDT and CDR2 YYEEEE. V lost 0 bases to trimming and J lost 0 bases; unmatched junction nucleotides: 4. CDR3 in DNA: TGTGCCAGCAGCTTGGCGCAGGGGGCCCTGAACACTGAAGCTTTCTTT. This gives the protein CASSLAQGALNTEAFF. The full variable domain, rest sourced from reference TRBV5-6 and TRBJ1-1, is DAGVTQSPTHLIKTRGQQVTLRCSPKSGHDTVSWYQQALGQGPQFIFQYYEEEERQRGNFPDRFSGHQFPNYSSELNVNALLLGDSALYLCASSLAQGALNTEAFFGQGTRLTVV.

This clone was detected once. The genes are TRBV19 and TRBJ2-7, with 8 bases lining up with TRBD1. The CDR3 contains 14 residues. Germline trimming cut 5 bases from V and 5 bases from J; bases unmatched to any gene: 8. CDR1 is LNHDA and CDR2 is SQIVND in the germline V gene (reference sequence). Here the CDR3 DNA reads TGTGCCAGTAGTGGAAGGACAGGGTCGGACGAGCAGTACTTC. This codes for CASSGRTGSDEQYF.

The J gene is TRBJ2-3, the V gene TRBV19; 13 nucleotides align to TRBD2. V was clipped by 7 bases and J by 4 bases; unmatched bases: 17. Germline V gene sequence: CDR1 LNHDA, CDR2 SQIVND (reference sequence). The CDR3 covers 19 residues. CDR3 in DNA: TGTGCCAGTAATAGAGGACTAGCGGGAGAGGTTACATATGCAGATACGCAGTATTTT. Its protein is CASNRGLAGEVTYADTQYF.

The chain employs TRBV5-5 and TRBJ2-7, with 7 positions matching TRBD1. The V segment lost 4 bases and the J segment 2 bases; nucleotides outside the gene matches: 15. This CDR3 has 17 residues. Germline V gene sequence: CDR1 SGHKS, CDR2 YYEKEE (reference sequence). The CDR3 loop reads CASSIRDSLLKPYEQYF. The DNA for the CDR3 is TGTGCCAGCAGCATTCGGGACAGCCTCTTGAAGCCCTACGAGCAGTACTTC.

Here the CDR3 DNA reads TGTGCCAGCAGCCCTGGGCACCTCCAATCAGATACGCAGTATTTT. Protein: CASSPGHLQSDTQYF. This chain uses TRBV7-7 with TRBJ2-3; D not resolved. Germline CDR1 and CDR2: SSHAT and FNYEAQ (reference sequence). The length of the CDR3 is 15 residues. The V and J ends lost 5 bases and 4 bases respectively, with 16 bases between them.

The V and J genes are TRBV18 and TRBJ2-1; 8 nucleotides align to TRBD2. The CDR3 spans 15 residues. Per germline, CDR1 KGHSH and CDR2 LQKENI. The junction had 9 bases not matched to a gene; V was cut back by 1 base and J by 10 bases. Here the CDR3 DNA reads TGTGCCAGCTCACCACTAGAACGGGAGGGTCAGGAGCAGTTCTTC. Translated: CASSPLEREGQEQFF.

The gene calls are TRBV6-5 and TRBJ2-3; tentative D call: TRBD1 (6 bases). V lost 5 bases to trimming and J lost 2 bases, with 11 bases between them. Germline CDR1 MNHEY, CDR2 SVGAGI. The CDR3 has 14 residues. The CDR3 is CASSPGDLTDTQYF. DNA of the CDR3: TGTGCCAGCAGTCCAGGGGACCTCACAGATACGCAGTATTTT.

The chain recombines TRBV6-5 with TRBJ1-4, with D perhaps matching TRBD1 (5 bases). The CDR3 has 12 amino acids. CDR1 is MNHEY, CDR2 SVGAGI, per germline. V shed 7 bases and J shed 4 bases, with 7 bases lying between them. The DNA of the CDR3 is TGTGCCAGCATGGACATTAATGAAAAACTGTTTTTT. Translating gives CASMDINEKLFF.

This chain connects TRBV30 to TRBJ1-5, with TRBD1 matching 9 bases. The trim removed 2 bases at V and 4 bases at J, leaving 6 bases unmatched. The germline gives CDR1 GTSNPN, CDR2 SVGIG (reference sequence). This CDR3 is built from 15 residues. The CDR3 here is CAWSTKQGANQPQHF. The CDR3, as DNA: TGTGCCTGGAGTACAAAACAGGGGGCTAATCAGCCCCAGCATTTT.

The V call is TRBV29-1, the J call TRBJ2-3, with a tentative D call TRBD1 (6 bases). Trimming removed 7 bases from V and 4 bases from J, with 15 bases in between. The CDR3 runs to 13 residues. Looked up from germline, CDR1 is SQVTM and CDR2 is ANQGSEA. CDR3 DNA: TGCAGCGCACAGGGAATTTTAGCAGATACGCAGTATTTT. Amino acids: CSAQGILADTQYF.

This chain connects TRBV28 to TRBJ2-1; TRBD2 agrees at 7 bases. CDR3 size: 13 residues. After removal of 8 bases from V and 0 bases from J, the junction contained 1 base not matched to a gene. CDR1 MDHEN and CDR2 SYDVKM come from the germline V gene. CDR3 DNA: TGTGCCAGCGGGGAGGGCTCCTACAATGAGCAGTTCTTC. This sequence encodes CASGEGSYNEQFF.

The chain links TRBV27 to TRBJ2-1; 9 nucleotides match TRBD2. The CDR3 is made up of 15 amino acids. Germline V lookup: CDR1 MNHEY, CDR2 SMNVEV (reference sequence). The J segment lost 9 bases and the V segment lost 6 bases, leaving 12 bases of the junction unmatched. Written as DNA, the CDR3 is TGTGCCAGCAGCCTAGAGGCGGGAGGGCCTGGTGAGCAGTTCTTC. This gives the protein CASSLEAGGPGEQFF.

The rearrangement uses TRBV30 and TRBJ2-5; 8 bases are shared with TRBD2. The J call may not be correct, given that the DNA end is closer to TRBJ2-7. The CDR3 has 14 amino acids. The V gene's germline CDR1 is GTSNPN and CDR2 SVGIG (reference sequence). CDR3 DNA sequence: TGTGCCTGGAGTGTAAGCGGGGGCTCCTACGAGCAGTACTTC. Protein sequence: CAWSVSGGSYEQYF.

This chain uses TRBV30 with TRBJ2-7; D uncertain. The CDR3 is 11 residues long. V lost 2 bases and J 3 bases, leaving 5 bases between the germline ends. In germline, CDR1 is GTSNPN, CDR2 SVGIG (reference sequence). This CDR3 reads CAWSSLYEQYF. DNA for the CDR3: TGTGCCTGGAGTTCTCTCTACGAGCAGTACTTC.

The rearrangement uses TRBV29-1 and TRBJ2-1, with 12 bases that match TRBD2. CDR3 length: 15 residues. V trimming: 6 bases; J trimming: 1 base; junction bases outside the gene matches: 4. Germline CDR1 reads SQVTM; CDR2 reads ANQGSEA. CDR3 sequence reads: CSVSGLAGSYNEQFF. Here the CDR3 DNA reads TGCAGCGTCTCCGGACTAGCGGGGTCCTACAATGAGCAGTTCTTC.

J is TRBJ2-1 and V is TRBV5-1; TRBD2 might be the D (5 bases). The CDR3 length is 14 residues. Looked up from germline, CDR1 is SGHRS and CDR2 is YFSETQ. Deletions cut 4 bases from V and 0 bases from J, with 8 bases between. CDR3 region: CASSHGDSYNEQFF. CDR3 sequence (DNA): TGCGCCAGCAGCCACGGGGACTCCTACAATGAGCAGTTCTTC.

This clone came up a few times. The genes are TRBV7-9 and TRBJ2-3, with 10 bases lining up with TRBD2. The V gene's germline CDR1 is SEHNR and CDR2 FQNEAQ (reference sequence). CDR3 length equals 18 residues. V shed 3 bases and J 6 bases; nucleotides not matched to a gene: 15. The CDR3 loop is CASSFGLAGASRSDTQYF. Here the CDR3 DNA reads TGTGCCAGCAGCTTCGGGCTAGCGGGGGCCTCGCGTTCGGATACGCAGTATTTT.

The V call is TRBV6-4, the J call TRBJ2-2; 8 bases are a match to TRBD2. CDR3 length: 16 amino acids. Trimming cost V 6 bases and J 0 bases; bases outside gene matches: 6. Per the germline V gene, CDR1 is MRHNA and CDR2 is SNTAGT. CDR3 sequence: CASSALAAANTGELFF. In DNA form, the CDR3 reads TGTGCCAGCAGCGCACTAGCGGCAGCGAACACCGGGGAGCTGTTTTTT.

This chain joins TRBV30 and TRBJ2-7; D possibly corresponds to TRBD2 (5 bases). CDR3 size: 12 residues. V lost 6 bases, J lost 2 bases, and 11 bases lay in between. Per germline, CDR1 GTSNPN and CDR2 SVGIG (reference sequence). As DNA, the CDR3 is TGTGCCTGCGACGGGGTCGCCTACGAGCAGTACTTC. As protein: CACDGVAYEQYF.

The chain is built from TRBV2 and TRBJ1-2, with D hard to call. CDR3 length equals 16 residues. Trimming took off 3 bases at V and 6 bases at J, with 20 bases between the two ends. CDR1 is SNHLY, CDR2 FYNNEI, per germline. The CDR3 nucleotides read TGTGCCAGCAGTGATCGGCAGAGTGGAGGTTTCGATGGCTACACCTTC. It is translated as CASSDRQSGGFDGYTF.